Shown below are 10 T cell receptor beta chains from a single sample sequenced in a study of blood T cell repertoires in COVID-19 (dated by TCRdb to between 2020 and 2021). The library was prepared using the immunoSEQ multiplex PCR assay. TCRdb carries this immuneACCESS record with in-frame sequences only. Its versions omit some clonotypes, under half of them owing to an unresolved V gene in the studies checked, with the rest unexplained. The sample table contains about 70,000 clones; only one count was recorded for more than 90% of them. The leading ten clones occupy roughly 9.7% of the sample. The sequencing sample was made of peripheral blood. The receptor source for this set is a human donor in a cohort sampled during active COVID-19.

The V and J genes are TRBV15 and TRBJ1-1; no firm D call. Deletions cut 0 bases from V and 4 bases from J, with 9 bases between. CDR1 is LNHNV and CDR2 is YYDKDF in the germline V gene (reference sequence). CDR3 size: 14 residues. The CDR3: CATSRDFTVTEAFF. The CDR3, as DNA: TGTGCCACCAGCAGAGATTTTACGGTCACTGAAGCTTTCTTT.

This clone was detected a few times. This chain joins TRBV4-1 and TRBJ1-5; D gene ambiguous. This CDR3 has 13 residues. Trimming shortened V by 4 bases and J by 3 bases, and 7 bases separated the two germline ends. The V gene's germline CDR1 is MGHRA and CDR2 YSYEKL. CDR3 nucleotide sequence: TGCGCCAGCAGCCTATCCGTCAATCAGCCCCAGCATTTT. Residues: CASSLSVNQPQHF.

The chain is built from TRBV27 and TRBJ2-7; 10 positions agree with TRBD1. V dropped 5 bases and J dropped 4; count of bases not matched to a gene: 5. Germline lookup yields CDR1 MNHEY and CDR2 SMNVEV (reference sequence). This CDR3 comprises 14 residues. CDR3 nucleotide sequence: TGTGCCAGCAGTCTTGACAGGGGGCGATACGAGCAGTACTTC. This encodes CASSLDRGRYEQYF.

The rearrangement joins TRBV7-3 to TRBJ2-5; the D is unclear. The V gene lost 5 bases and the J gene lost 7 bases, with 11 bases spanning the gap. The CDR3 runs 12 residues. The germline V gene encodes CDR1 SGHTA and CDR2 FQGTGA. The CDR3 region is CASSAIRGTQYF. In nucleotides, the CDR3 is TGTGCCAGCAGCGCCATCCGCGGGACCCAGTACTTC.

V usage is TRBV4-2 and J usage is TRBJ2-7, with D possibly TRBD2 on 6 matching bases. The V end lost 4 bases, the J end lost 7 bases, and 20 bases lay between the germline ends. This CDR3 has 15 residues. Germline CDR1 reads LGHNA; CDR2 reads YNFKEQ. The CDR3 here is CASSRSLGGAKEQYF. CDR3 sequence (DNA): TGTGCCAGCAGCCGAAGCCTCGGGGGAGCTAAAGAGCAGTACTTC.

The chain recombines TRBV27 with TRBJ2-7; 9 bases align to TRBD1. The germline V gene encodes CDR1 MNHEY and CDR2 SMNVEV (reference sequence). With V trimmed by 6 bases and J by 6 bases, 9 bases remained unmatched. This CDR3 comprises 14 residues. The CDR3 sequence: CASRKVQGATEQYF. CDR3 nucleotide sequence: TGTGCCAGCAGAAAGGTACAGGGGGCTACCGAGCAGTACTTC.

This chain uses TRBV7-6 with TRBJ2-3, with 10 bases lining up with TRBD2. Looked up from germline, CDR1 is SGHVS and CDR2 is FNYEAQ. With V trimmed by 4 bases and J by 5 bases, 6 bases remained unmatched. The CDR3 runs 15 residues. The CDR3 coding sequence is TGTGCCAGCAGCTCTAGCGGGAGCGGGGTAGATACGCAGTATTTT. Its translation: CASSSSGSGVDTQYF.

This chain links TRBV2 with TRBJ2-3, with TRBD1 matching over 11 bases. CDR3 length: 16 amino acids. Germline V gene data show CDR1 as SNHLY and CDR2 as FYNNEI. Trimming cost V 3 bases and J 3 bases; bases outside gene matches: 5. The CDR3 coding sequence is TGTGCCAGCAGTGAGACCGGGACAGGGGGGACAGATACGCAGTATTTT. Protein: CASSETGTGGTDTQYF.

This sequence joins TRBV30 and TRBJ1-2, with a possible D match to TRBD1 (6 bases). Germline assignment: CDR1 GTSNPN and CDR2 SVGIG (reference sequence). The CDR3 has 13 residues. V was clipped by 2 bases and J by 3 bases, with 10 bases between them. The CDR3 DNA reads TGTGCCTGGAGTATGGCAGGGGACTATGGCTACACCTTC. Its translation is CAWSMAGDYGYTF.

The rearrangement links TRBV9 to TRBJ1-3; 11 positions match TRBD1. The CDR3 runs to 16 residues. The V gene's germline CDR1 is SGDLS and CDR2 YYNGEE. V gave up 0 bases and J gave up 3 bases; unmatched junction bases: 2. This chain's CDR3 is CASSVVDRGLGNTIYF. The CDR3 coding sequence is TGTGCCAGCAGCGTAGTGGACAGGGGGCTTGGAAACACCATATATTTT. The full variable domain, in which reference TRBV9 and TRBJ1-3 provide the parts outside the CDR3, is DSGVTQTPKHLITATGQRVTLRCSPRSGDLSVYWYQQSLDQGLQFLIQYYNGEERAKGNILERFSAQQFPDLHSELNLSSLELGDSALYFCASSVVDRGLGNTIYFGEGSWLTVV.